This is a list of T cell receptor beta chains from one sample in a study of radiotherapy plus CTLA-4 blockade in lung cancer. Clones were read by immunoSEQ multiplex PCR, and TCRdb kept only the in-frame ones, dropping some. The table lists roughly 120,000 clones, 78% of them singletons. The source material was peripheral blood, sampled from a patient treated with radiotherapy plus ipilimumab. Every receptor here comes from a human donor with non-small cell lung cancer who had a partial response to radiotherapy plus ipilimumab. Both conserved end residues are trimmed from each CDR3.

v_call	j_call	cdr3_aa
TRBV27	TRBJ1-2	ASSYEGAPGYGYT
TRBV18	TRBJ2-1	ASSQGLAASYNEQF
TRBV7-2	TRBJ2-1	ASSPDFYNEQF
TRBV5-4	TRBJ1-6	ASSFKQGDSYNSPLH
TRBV28	TRBJ1-3	ASSFRWGGLSGNTIY
TRBV18	TRBJ2-3	ASSPAPPTQY
TRBV6-5	TRBJ2-7	ASSLGQGAYEQY
TRBV4-3	TRBJ2-5	ASSLDGQGRETQY
TRBV4-1	TRBJ2-1	ASSPDGTGVYNEQF
TRBV5-1	TRBJ1-4	ASSFGGYNEKLF
TRBV19	TRBJ1-1	ASSITRQGEDTEAF
TRBV11-2	TRBJ1-2	ASSLNDRGGYT
TRBV28	TRBJ1-4	ASSSGQGFNLF
TRBV4-1	TRBJ1-2	ASSQDRRSGFETRGYT
TRBV7-8	TRBJ2-1	ASSLASGSDNEQF
TRBV19	TRBJ2-5	ASSSTAQETQY
TRBV5-6	TRBJ2-2	ASSSYRQGLSGELF
TRBV28	TRBJ1-5	ASSFYSNQPQH
TRBV10-1	TRBJ1-2	ASSESTATYGYT
TRBV6-5	TRBJ2-3	ASSYTEGHGQY
TRBV28	TRBJ1-5	ASSLLGTGQRNQPQH
TRBV11-3	TRBJ1-2	ASSPSGDRVNYGYT
TRBV25-1	TRBJ2-1	ASSGPGDYRFKNEQF
TRBV7-2	TRBJ1-5	ASSLAGQGNQPQH
TRBV5-1	TRBJ2-1	ASSLALPGTSGRARGEQF
TRBV6-1	TRBJ2-2	ASSKRANTGELF
TRBV4-1	TRBJ2-2	ASTPTGNTGELF
TRBV5-1	TRBJ2-2	ASSSQGLGTGELF
TRBV9	TRBJ1-2	ASSVVTGVGYT
TRBV7-2	TRBJ2-5	ASSLVGLASGVGETQY
TRBV4-3	TRBJ1-6	ASAQDQISPLH
TRBV11-2	TRBJ2-5	ASSLDIAGINQETQY
TRBV18	TRBJ2-2	ASSPTANTGELF
TRBV6-5	TRBJ1-2	ASSYSRQGAGSGYT
TRBV29-1	TRBJ2-1	SVSPLGPEYSYNEQF
TRBV2	TRBJ2-7	ASSGEAVPYEQY
TRBV5-6	TRBJ2-1	ASSPGLAGDEQF
TRBV5-4	TRBJ2-3	ASSLVGGADTQY
TRBV7-8	TRBJ2-2	ASSLAVQGEAGELF
TRBV27	TRBJ2-1	ASYRLGEPNEQF
TRBV7-6	TRBJ2-1	ASSPEVSFYNEQF
TRBV7-9	TRBJ2-5	ASIPGTWTGSRQTQY
TRBV14	TRBJ1-1	ASSQDLRVGLNTEAF
TRBV19	TRBJ2-1	ASTLGGNEQF
TRBV4-1	TRBJ2-2	ASSQGQELF
TRBV4-1	TRBJ1-1	ASSRLGQGDSEAF
TRBV2	TRBJ1-6	ASSRTGGESPLH
TRBV18	TRBJ1-2	ASSPSGFGYT
TRBV27	TRBJ1-3	ASTRTGDFGNTIY
TRBV5-1	TRBJ2-4	ASSANPGQGVNIQY